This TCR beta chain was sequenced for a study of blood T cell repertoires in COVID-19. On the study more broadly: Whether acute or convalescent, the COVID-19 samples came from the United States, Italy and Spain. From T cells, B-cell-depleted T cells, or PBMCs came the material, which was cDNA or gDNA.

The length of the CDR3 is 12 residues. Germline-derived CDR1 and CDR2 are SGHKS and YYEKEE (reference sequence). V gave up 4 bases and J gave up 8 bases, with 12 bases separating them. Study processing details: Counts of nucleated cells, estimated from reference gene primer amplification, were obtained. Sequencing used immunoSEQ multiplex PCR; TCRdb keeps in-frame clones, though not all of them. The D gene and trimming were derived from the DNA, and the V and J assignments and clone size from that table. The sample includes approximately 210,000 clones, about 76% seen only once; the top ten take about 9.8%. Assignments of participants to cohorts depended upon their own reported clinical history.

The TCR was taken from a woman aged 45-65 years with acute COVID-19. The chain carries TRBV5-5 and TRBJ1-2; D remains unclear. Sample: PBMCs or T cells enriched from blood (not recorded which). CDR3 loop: CASSRVGQGYTF. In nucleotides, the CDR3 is TGTGCCAGCAGCCGGGTTGGCCAGGGCTACACCTTC.